This entry lists 9 T cell receptor beta chains sequenced from one sample in a study of preoperative IRX-2 immunotherapy in early breast cancer. Treatment given: preoperative locoregional IRX-2 cytokine immunotherapy. Generated by immunoSEQ multiplex PCR, the TCRdb table keeps only in-frame clones and is missing some. The profile shows 20,000 to 30,000 clones, around 89% of them singletons. Sequencing was performed on tumor tissue, taken after IRX-2 immunotherapy. These receptors were obtained from a human donor with breast cancer.

The chain recombines TRBV6-1 with TRBJ2-7; 7 bases fit TRBD2. J gave up 0 bases and V 3 bases, and 8 bases lay outside the gene matches. The germline CDR1 and CDR2 sequences are MNHNS and SASEGT. This CDR3 has 16 residues. CDR3 sequence reads: CASSDWDGTTSYEQYF. The CDR3 DNA reads TGTGCCAGCAGTGACTGGGACGGGACTACCTCCTACGAGCAGTACTTC.

This clone was counted only a few times. The chain carries TRBV6-5 and TRBJ1-5; D remains ambiguous. This CDR3 has 14 amino acids. The germline CDR1 and CDR2 sequences are MNHEY and SVGAGI. V was pared by 0 bases and J by 3 bases, with 6 bases between. The CDR3 region is CASSYSGYNQPQHF. The CDR3 coding sequence is TGTGCCAGCAGTTACTCGGGGTACAATCAGCCCCAGCATTTT.

The rearrangement links TRBV11-2 to TRBJ1-1; D gene unclear. From germline, CDR1 is SGHAT and CDR2 FQNNGV. Deletions cut 0 bases from V and 4 bases from J, with 6 bases between. This CDR3 comprises 13 residues. The CDR3 region is CASSLDQITEAFF. The CDR3 DNA sequence: TGTGCCAGCAGCTTAGATCAAATCACTGAAGCTTTCTTT. The whole variable domain, filled in from reference TRBV11-2 and TRBJ1-1, reads EAGVAQSPRYKIIEKRQSVAFWCNPISGHATLYWYQQILGQGPKLLIQFQNNGVVDDSQLPKDRFSAERLKGVDSTLKIQPAKLEDSAVYLCASSLDQITEAFFGQGTRLTVV.

This clone appeared a single time. V usage is TRBV10-2 and J usage is TRBJ2-7; D is undetermined. The CDR3 runs to 16 residues. Trimming removed 0 bases at V and 4 bases at J, with 16 bases between. Per germline, CDR1 WSHSY and CDR2 SAAADI. The CDR3 sequence: CASSESTRLAPYEQYF. The CDR3 DNA is TGCGCCAGCAGTGAGTCGACTCGCCTCGCCCCGTACGAGCAGTACTTC.

The chain combines TRBV6-5 with TRBJ1-1; the D gene is possibly TRBD1 (5 bases). Trimming cost V 4 bases and J 1 base, with 13 bases left between them. Germline CDR1 is MNHEY and CDR2 is SVGAGI. The CDR3 length is 15 residues. The DNA for the CDR3 is TGTGCCAGCAGTTCGATCTCAGGGAGGAACACTGAAGCTTTCTTT. As protein: CASSSISGRNTEAFF.

This clone rates as medium-sized. The J gene is TRBJ2-7, the V gene TRBV9; 7 nucleotides match TRBD1. In germline, CDR1 is SGDLS, CDR2 YYNGEE. J was trimmed by 4 bases and V by 4 bases; bases with no gene match: 8. The CDR3 extends over 14 amino acids. The CDR3 DNA reads as TGTGCCAGCAGCCAGACAGGGTTGGGATACGAGCAGTACTTC. It is translated as CASSQTGLGYEQYF.

This chain links TRBV5-1 with TRBJ1-4; D is ambiguous. This CDR3 is 14 amino acids long. V was pared by 0 bases and J by 5 bases, with 8 bases between. Germline V gives CDR1 SGHRS, CDR2 YFSETQ. CDR3: CASSLEVGNEKLFF. The CDR3 nucleotides are TGCGCCAGCAGCTTGGAGGTCGGAAATGAAAAACTGTTTTTT.

The chain employs TRBV7-2 and TRBJ1-6; a weak D match, TRBD1 (5 bases). The V end was cut by 2 bases, the J end by 9 bases, with 11 bases between. This CDR3 has 14 residues. Looked up from germline, CDR1 is SGHTA and CDR2 is FQGNSA. This chain's CDR3 is CASSLRGRVSPLHF. CDR3 coding DNA: TGTGCCAGCAGCTTACGCGGCAGGGTTTCACCCCTCCACTTT. Looking up the rest from reference TRBV7-2 and TRBJ1-6 gives the full variable domain: GAGVSQSPSNKVTEKGKDVELRCDPISGHTALYWYRQSLGQGLEFLIYFQGNSAPDKSGLPSDRFSAERTGGSVSTLTIQRTQQEDSAVYLCASSLRGRVSPLHFGNGTRLTVT.

The V and J genes are TRBV27 and TRBJ2-2; D is unclear. V lost 7 bases and J lost 3, with 12 bases in between. The CDR3 covers 14 residues. Per germline, CDR1 MNHEY and CDR2 SMNVEV (reference sequence). The CDR3 DNA reads TGTGCCAGCATCCCGCTCCCCCACACCGGGGAGCTGTTTTTT. Its protein is CASIPLPHTGELFF.